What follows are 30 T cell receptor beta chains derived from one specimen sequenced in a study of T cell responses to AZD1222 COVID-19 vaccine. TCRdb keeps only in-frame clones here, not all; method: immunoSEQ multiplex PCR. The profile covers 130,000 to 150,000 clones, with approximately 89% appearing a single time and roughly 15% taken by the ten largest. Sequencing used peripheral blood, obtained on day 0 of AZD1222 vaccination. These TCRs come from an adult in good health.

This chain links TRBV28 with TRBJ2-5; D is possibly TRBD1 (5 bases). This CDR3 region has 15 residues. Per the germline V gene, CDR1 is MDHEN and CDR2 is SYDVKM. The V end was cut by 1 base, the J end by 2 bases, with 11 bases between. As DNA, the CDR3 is TGTGCCAGCAGTTTATATGGGGCCGGACAAGAGACCCAGTACTTC. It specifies CASSLYGAGQETQYF.

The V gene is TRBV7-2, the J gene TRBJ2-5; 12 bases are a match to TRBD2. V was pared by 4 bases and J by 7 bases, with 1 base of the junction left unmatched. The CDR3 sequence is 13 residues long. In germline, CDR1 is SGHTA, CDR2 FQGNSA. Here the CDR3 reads CASSSGLAGTQYF. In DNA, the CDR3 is TGTGCCAGCAGCTCGGGACTAGCGGGGACCCAGTACTTC.

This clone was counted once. The CDR3 nucleotides read TGTGCCATCGATACAGGGGCGGGCACTGAAGCTTTCTTT. Translating gives CAIDTGAGTEAFF. This sequence joins TRBV4-2 and TRBJ1-1; 7 nucleotides align to TRBD1. V dropped 10 bases and J dropped 4; count of bases not matched to a gene: 9. There are 13 residues in the CDR3. Germline V gene data show CDR1 as LGHNA and CDR2 as YNFKEQ.

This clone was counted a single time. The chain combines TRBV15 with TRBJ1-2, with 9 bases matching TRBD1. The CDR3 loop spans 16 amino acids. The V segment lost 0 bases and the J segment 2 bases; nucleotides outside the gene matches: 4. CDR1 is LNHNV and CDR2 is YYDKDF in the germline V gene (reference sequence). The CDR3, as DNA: TGTGCCACCAGCAGAGATCGGACAGGGGCAAACTATGGCTACACCTTC. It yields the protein CATSRDRTGANYGYTF.

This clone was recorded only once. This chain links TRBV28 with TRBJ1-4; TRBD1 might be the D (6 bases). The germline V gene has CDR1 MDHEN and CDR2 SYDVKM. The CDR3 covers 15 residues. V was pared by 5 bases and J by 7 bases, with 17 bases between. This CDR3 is CASSPAQGRGEKLFF. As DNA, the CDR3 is TGTGCCAGCAGTCCAGCGCAGGGGAGGGGTGAAAAACTGTTTTTT.

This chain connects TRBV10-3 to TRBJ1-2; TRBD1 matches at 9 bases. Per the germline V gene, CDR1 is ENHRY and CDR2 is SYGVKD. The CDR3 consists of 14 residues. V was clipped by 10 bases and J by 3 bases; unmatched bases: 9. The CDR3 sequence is CATPTQGADYGYTF. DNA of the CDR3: TGTGCCACCCCGACACAGGGGGCAGACTATGGCTACACCTTC.

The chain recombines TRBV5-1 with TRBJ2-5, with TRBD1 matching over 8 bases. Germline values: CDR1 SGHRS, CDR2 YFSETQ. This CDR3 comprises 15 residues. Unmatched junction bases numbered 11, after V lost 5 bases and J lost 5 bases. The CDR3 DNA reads TGCGCCAGCAGTCATAGAGGGGGACAGGTGGAGACCCAGTACTTC. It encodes CASSHRGGQVETQYF.

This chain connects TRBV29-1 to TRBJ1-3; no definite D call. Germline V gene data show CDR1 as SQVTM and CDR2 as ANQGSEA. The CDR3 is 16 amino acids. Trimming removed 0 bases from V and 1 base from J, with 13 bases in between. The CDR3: CSVEDGSLPSGNTIYF. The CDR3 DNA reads TGCAGCGTTGAAGATGGGTCCCTTCCTTCTGGAAACACCATATATTTT.

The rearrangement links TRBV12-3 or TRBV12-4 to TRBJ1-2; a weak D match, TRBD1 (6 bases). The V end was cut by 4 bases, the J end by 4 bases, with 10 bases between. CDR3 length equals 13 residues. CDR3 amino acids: CASSSGASYGYTF. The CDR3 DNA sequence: TGTGCCAGCAGTTCAGGGGCATCCTATGGCTACACCTTC.

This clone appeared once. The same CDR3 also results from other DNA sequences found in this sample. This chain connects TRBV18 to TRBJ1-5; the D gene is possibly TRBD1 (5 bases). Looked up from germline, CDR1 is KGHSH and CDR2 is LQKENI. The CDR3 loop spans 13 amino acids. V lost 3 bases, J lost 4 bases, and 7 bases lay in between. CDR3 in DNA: TGTGCCAGCTCACCCGGGGCGAATCAGCCCCAGCATTTT. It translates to CASSPGANQPQHF.

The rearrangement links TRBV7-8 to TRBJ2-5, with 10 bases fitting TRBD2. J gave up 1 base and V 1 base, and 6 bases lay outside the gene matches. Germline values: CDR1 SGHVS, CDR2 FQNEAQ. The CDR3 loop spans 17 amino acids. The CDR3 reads CASSLVLAGATQETQYF. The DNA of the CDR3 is TGTGCCAGCAGCTTAGTCCTAGCGGGGGCCACCCAAGAGACCCAGTACTTC.

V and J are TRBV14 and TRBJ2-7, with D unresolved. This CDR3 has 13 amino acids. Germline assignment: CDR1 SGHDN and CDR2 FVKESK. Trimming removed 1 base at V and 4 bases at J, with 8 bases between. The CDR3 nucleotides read TGTGCCAGCAGCCAAGTCGGCCGTTACGAGCAGTACTTC. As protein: CASSQVGRYEQYF. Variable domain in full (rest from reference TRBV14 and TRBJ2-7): EAGVTQFPSHSVIEKGQTVTLRCDPISGHDNLYWYRRVMGKEIKFLLHFVKESKQDESGMPNNRFLAERTGGTYSTLKVQPAELEDSGVYFCASSQVGRYEQYFGPGTRLTVT.

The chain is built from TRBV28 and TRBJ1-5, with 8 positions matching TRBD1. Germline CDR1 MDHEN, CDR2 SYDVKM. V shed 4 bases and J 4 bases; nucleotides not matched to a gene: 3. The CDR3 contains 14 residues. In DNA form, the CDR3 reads TGTGCCAGCAGTTCGGGACAGGCGAATCAGCCCCAGCATTTT. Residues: CASSSGQANQPQHF.

The CDR3 bases are TGTGCCAGCAGTTCCGTCGACAGGGCAGCTTTCTTT. Residues: CASSSVDRAAFF. J is TRBJ1-1 and V is TRBV27, with TRBD1 identical over 7 bases. The CDR3 consists of 12 residues. Looked up from germline, CDR1 is MNHEY and CDR2 is SMNVEV (reference sequence). The V gene end was trimmed by 4 bases and the J gene end by 10 bases; junction bases not matched to a gene: 6.

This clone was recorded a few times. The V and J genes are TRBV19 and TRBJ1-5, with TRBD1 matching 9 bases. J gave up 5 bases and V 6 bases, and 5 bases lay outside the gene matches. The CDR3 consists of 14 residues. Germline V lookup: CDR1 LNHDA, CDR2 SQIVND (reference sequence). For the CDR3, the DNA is TGTGCCAGTAGGGACAGGGGTGGCGATCAGCCCCAGCATTTT. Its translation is CASRDRGGDQPQHF.

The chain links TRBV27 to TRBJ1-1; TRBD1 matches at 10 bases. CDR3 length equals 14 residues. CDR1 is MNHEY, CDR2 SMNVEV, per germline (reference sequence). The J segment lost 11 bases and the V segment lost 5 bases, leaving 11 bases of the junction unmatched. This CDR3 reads CASSTTGTGVKAFF. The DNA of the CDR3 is TGTGCCAGCAGTACCACCGGGACAGGGGTGAAGGCTTTCTTT.

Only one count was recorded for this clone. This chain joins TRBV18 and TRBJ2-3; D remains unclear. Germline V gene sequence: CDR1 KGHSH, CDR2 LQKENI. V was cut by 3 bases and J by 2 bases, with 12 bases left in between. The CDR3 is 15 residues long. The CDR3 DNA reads TGTGCCAGCTCACCGGCTATCGCCGCCACAGATACGCAGTATTTT. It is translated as CASSPAIAATDTQYF. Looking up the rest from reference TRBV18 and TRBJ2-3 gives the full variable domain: NAGVMQNPRHLVRRRGQEARLRCSPMKGHSHVYWYRQLPEEGLKFMVYLQKENIIDESGMPKERFSAEFPKEGPSILRIQQVVRGDSAAYFCASSPAIAATDTQYFGPGTRLTVL.

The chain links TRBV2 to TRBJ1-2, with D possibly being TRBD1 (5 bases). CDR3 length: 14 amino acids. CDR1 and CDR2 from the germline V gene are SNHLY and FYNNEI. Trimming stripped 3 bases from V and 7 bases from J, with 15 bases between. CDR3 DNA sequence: TGTGCCAGCAGTGAGCGGCCAGGGCCGACTGGCTACACCTTC. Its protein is CASSERPGPTGYTF. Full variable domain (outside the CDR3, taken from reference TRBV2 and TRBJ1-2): EPEVTQTPSHQVTQMGQEVILRCVPISNHLYFYWYRQILGQKVEFLVSFYNNEISEKSEIFDDQFSVERPDGSNFTLKIRSTKLEDSAMYFCASSERPGPTGYTFGSGTRLTVV.

The CDR3 region is CASTAGISTDTQYF. The CDR3 DNA sequence: TGTGCCAGCACAGCGGGGATCAGCACAGATACGCAGTATTTT. J is TRBJ2-3 and V is TRBV2; 7 bases fit TRBD2. The germline gives CDR1 SNHLY, CDR2 FYNNEI. J lost 0 bases, V lost 7 bases, and 4 bases had no gene match. The length of the CDR3 is 14 residues. Supplemented by reference TRBV2 and TRBJ2-3, the full variable domain reads EPEVTQTPSHQVTQMGQEVILRCVPISNHLYFYWYRQILGQKVEFLVSFYNNEISEKSEIFDDQFSVERPDGSNFTLKIRSTKLEDSAMYFCASTAGISTDTQYFGPGTRLTVL.

The CDR3 DNA reads as TGCGCCAGCAGCTTAGGGGGGTCCACGGAGGCAGATACGCAGTATTTT. It translates to CASSLGGSTEADTQYF. This sequence joins TRBV5-1 and TRBJ2-3; D is perhaps TRBD1 or TRBD2 (6 bases each). The V end lost 2 bases, the J end lost 4 bases, and 17 bases lay between the germline ends. Germline V lookup: CDR1 SGHRS, CDR2 YFSETQ. The CDR3 loop spans 16 amino acids.

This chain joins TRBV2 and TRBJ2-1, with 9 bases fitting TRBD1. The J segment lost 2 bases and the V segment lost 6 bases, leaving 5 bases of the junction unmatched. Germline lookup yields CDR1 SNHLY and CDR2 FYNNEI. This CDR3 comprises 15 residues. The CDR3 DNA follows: TGTGCCAGCAGGTCCGACAGGGGGACCTACAATGAGCAGTTCTTC. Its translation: CASRSDRGTYNEQFF.

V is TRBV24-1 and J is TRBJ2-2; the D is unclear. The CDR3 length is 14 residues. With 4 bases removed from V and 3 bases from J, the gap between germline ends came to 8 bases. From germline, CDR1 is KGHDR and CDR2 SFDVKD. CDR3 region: CATSETADTGELFF. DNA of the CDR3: TGTGCCACCAGTGAAACAGCCGACACCGGGGAGCTGTTTTTT.

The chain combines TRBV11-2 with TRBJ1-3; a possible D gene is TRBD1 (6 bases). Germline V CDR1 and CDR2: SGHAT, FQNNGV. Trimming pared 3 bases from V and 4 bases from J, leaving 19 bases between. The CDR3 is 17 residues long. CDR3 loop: CASSFRSPQGSGNTIYF. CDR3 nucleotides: TGTGCCAGCAGCTTCCGATCCCCCCAGGGGTCCGGAAACACCATATATTTT.

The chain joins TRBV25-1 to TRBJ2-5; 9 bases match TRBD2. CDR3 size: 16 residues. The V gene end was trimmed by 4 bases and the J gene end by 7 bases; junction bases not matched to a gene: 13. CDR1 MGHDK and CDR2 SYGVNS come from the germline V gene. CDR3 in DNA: TGTGCCAGCAGTGCCCATAGCGGGGGACCCCCCGGGACCCAGTACTTC. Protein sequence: CASSAHSGGPPGTQYF.

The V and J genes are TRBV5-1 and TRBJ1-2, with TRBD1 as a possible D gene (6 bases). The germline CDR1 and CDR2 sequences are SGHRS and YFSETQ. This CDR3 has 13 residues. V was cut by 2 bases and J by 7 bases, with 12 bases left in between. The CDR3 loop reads CASSLQGGRGYTF. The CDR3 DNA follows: TGCGCCAGCAGCTTACAGGGAGGTCGTGGCTACACCTTC.

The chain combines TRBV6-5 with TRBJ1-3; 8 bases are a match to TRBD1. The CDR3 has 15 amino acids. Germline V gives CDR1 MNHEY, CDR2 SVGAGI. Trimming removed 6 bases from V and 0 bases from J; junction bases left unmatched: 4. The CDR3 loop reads CASSWDRFSGNTIYF. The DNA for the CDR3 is TGTGCCAGCAGCTGGGACAGGTTCTCTGGAAACACCATATATTTT.

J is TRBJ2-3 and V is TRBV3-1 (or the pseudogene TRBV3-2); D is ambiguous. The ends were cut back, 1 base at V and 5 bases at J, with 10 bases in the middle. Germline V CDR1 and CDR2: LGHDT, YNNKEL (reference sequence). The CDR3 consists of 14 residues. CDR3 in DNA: TGTGCCAGCAGCCAAGTCTCTATTTTAGATACGCAGTATTTT. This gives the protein CASSQVSILDTQYF.

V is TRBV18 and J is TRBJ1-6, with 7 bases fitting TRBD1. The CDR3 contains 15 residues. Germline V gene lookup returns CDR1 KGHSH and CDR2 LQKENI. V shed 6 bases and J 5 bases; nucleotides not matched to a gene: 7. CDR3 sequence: CASSGTQGNNSPLHF. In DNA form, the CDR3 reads TGTGCCAGCTCCGGTACACAGGGGAATAATTCACCCCTCCACTTT. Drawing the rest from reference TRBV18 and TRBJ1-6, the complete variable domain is NAGVMQNPRHLVRRRGQEARLRCSPMKGHSHVYWYRQLPEEGLKFMVYLQKENIIDESGMPKERFSAEFPKEGPSILRIQQVVRGDSAAYFCASSGTQGNNSPLHFGNGTRLTVT.

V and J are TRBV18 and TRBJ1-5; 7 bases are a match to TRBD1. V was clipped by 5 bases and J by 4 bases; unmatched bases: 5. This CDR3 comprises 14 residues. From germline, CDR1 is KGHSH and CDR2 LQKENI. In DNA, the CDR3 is TGTGCCAGCTCAGAAGACAGGGTTAATCAGCCCCAGCATTTT. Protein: CASSEDRVNQPQHF.

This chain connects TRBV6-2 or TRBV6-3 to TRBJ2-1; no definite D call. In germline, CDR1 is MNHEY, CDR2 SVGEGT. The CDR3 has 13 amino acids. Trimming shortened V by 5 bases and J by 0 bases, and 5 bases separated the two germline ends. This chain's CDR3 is CASSPLSYNEQFF. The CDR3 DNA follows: TGTGCCAGCAGTCCCCTCTCCTACAATGAGCAGTTCTTC.